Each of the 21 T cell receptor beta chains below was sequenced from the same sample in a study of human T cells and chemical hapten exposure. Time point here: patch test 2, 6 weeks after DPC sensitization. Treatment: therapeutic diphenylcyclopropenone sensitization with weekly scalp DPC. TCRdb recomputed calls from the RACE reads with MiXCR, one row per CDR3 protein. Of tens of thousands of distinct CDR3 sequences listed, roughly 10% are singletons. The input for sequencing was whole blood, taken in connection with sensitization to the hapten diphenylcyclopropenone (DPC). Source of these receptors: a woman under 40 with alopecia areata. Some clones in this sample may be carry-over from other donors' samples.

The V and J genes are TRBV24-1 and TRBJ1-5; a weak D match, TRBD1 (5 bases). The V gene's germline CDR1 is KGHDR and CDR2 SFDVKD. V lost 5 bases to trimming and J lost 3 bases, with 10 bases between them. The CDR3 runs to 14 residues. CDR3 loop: CATSGGRFNQPQHF. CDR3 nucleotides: TGTGCCACCAGTGGGGGACGATTCAATCAGCCCCAGCATTTT.

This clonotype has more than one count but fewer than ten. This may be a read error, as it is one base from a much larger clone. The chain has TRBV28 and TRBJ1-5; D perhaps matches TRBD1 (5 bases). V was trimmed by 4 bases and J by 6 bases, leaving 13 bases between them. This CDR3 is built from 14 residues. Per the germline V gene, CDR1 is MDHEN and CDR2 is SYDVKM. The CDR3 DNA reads TGTGCCAGCAGTTACTGGGGGTTGGGTCAGCCCCAGCATTTT. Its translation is CASSYWGLGQPQHF.

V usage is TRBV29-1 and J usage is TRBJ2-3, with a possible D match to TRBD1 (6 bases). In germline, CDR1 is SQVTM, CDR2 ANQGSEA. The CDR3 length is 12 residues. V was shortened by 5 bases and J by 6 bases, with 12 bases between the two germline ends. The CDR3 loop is CSVRITGDTQYF. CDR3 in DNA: TGCAGCGTTAGAATCACAGGGGATACGCAGTATTTT.

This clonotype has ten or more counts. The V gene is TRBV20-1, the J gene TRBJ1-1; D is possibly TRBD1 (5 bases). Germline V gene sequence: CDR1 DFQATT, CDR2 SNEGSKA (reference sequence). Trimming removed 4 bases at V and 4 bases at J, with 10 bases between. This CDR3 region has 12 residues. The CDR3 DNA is TGCAGTGCTATTACAGGAAGCACTGAAGCTTTCTTT. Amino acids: CSAITGSTEAFF.

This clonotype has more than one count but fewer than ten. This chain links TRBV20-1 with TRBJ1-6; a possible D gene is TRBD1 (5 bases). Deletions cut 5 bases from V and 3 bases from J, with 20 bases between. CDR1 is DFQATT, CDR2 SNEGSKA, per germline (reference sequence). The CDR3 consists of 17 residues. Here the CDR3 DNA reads TGCAGTGCTCCCACGGGACCCCAAGCCGGCTATAATTCACCCCTCCACTTT. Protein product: CSAPTGPQAGYNSPLHF.

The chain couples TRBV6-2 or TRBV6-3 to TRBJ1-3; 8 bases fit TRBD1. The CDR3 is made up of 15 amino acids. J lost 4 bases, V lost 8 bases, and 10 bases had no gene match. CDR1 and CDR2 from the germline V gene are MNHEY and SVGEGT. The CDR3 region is CASGGQVESGNTIYF. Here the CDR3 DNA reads TGTGCCAGCGGGGGACAGGTAGAGTCCGGAAACACCATATATTTT.

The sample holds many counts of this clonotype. DNA for the CDR3: TGCAGTGCTAGACCTGGACAGCTTAACTATGGCTACACCTTC. This encodes CSARPGQLNYGYTF. This rearrangement joins TRBV20-1 to TRBJ1-2; TRBD1 might be the D (6 bases). The germline CDR1 and CDR2 sequences are DFQATT and SNEGSKA (reference sequence). This CDR3 spans 14 amino acids. V was trimmed by 2 bases and J by 1 base, leaving 11 bases between them.

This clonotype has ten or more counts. CDR3 sequence (DNA): TGTGCCAGCAGCCTCCGGCAACTGCCCTCCTACAATGAGCAGTTCTTC. Its translation is CASSLRQLPSYNEQFF. The chain is built from TRBV4-2 and TRBJ2-1; D gene uncertain. Germline-derived CDR1 and CDR2 are LGHNA and YNFKEQ. The CDR3 is made up of 16 amino acids. V dropped 4 bases and J dropped 0 bases, with 13 bases sitting between them.

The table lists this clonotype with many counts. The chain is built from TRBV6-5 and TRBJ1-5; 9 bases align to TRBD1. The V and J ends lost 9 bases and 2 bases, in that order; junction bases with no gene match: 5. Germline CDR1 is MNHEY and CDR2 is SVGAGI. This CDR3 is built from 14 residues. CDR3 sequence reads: CARERQGGNQPQHF. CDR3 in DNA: TGTGCCAGGGAGAGACAGGGGGGCAATCAGCCCCAGCATTTT.

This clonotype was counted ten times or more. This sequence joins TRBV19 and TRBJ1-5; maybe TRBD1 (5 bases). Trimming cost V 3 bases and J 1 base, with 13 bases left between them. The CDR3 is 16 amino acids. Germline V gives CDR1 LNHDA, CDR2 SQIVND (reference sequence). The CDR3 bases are TGTGCCAGTAGTATCCCTACAGGCCGCAGCAATCAGCCCCAGCATTTT. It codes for CASSIPTGRSNQPQHF.

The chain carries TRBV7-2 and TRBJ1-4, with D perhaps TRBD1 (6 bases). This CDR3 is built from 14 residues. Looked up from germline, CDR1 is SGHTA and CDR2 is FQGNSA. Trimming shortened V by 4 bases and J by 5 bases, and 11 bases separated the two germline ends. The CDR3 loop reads CASSSTGPNEKLFF. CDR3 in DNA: TGTGCCAGCAGCTCTACAGGGCCGAATGAAAAACTGTTTTTT.

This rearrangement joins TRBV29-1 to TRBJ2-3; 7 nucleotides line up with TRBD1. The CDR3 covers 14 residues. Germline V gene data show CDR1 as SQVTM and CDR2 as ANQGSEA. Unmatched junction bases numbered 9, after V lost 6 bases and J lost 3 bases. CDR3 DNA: TGCAGCGTCCCTGGGACAGTAGGGACAGATACGCAGTATTTT. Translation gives CSVPGTVGTDTQYF.

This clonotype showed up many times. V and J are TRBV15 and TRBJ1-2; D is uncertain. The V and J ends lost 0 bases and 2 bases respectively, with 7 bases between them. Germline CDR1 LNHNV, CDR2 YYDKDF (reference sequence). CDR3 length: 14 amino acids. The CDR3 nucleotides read TGTGCCACCAGCAGAGATAGGAGGAACTATGGCTACACCTTC. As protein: CATSRDRRNYGYTF.

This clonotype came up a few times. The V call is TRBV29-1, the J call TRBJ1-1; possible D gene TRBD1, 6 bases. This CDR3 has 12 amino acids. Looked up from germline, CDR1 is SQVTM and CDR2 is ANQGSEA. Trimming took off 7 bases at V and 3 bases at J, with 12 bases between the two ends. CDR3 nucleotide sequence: TGCAGCGGGCGACAGGCCGACACTGAAGCTTTCTTT. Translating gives CSGRQADTEAFF.

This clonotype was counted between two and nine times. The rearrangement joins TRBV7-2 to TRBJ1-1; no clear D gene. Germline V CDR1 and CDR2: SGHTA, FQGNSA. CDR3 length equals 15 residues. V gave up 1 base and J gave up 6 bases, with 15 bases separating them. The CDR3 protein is CASSLGAAPGPEAFF. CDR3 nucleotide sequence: TGTGCCAGCAGCTTAGGGGCGGCTCCGGGCCCTGAAGCTTTCTTT.

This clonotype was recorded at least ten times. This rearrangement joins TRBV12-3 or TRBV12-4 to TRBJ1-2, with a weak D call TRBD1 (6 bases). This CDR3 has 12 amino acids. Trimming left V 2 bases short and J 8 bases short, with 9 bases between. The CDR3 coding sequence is TGTGCCAGCAGTTTAAGTCAGGGGGGCTACACCTTC. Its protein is CASSLSQGGYTF.

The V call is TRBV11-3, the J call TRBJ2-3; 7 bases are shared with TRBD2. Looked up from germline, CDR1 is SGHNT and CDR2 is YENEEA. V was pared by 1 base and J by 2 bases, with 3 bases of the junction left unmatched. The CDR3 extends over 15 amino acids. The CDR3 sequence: CASSLGAGITDTQYF. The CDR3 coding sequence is TGTGCCAGCAGCTTAGGAGCGGGGATCACAGATACGCAGTATTTT.

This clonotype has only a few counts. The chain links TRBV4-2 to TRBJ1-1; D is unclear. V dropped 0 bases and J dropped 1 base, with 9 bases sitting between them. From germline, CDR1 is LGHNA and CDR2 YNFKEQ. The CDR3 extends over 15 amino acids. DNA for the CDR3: TGTGCCAGCAGCCAAGAGAACACTCAGAACACTGAAGCTTTCTTT. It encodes CASSQENTQNTEAFF.

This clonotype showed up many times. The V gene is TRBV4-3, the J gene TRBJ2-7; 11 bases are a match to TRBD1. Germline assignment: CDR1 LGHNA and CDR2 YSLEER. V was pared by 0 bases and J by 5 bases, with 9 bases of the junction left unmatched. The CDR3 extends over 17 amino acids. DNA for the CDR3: TGCGCCAGCAGCCAAGAAATAACGAGGACAGGGGGCGACGAGCAGTACTTC. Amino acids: CASSQEITRTGGDEQYF.

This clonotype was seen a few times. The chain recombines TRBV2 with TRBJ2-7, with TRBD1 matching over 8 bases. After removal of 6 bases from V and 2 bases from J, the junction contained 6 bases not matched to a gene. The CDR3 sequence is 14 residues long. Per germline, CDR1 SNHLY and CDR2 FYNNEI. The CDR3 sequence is CASSRTGITYEQYF. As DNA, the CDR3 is TGTGCCAGCAGCAGGACAGGGATCACCTACGAGCAGTACTTC.

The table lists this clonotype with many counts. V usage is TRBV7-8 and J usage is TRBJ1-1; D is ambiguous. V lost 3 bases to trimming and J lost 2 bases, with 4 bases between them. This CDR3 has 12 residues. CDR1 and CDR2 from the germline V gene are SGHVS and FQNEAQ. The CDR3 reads CASSFRNTEAFF. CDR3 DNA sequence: TGTGCCAGCAGCTTCCGAAACACTGAAGCTTTCTTT.